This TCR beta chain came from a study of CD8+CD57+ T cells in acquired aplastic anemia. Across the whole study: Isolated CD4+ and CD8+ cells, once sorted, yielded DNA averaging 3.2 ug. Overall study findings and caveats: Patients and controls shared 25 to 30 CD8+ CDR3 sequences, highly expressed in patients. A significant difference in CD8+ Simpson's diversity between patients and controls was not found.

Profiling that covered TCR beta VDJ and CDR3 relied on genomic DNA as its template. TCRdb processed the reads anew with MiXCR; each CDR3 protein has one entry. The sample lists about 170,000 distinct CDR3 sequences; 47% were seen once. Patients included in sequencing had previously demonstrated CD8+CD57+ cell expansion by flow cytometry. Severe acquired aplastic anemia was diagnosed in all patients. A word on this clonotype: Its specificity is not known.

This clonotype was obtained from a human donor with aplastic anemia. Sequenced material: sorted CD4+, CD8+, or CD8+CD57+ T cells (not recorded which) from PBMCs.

The DNA for the CDR3 is TGTGCCAGCAGCTTAGAACAGAGGGAAAAACTGTTTTTT. This gives the protein CASSLEQREKLFF. This sequence joins TRBV7-9 and TRBJ1-4; D not resolved. Looked up from germline, CDR1 is SEHNR and CDR2 is FQNEAQ (reference sequence). The length of the CDR3 is 13 residues. Trimming took 1 base from V and 8 from J, leaving 8 bases between them.